The T cell receptor beta chain under discussion was sequenced for a study of T cell repertoires in cytomegalovirus infection. Study information: CMV epitopes used comprised recently identified HLA-C-restricted ones and well-studied HLA-B-restricted ones. CMV infection plus the matching HLA type was flagged by public TCR beta signatures.

A few counts support this clonotype. Its specificity is unknown. TCRdb re-derived calls from the reads in MiXCR, one entry per CDR3 protein. The sample records 40,000 to 55,000 distinct CDR3 sequences, 20% to 25% being singletons. V lost 4 bases, J lost 4 bases, and 8 bases lay in between. Germline V gene sequence: CDR1 SEHNR, CDR2 FQNEAQ (reference sequence). CDR3 length: 12 amino acids. This sequence was found in a human donor in good health (CMV status not recorded). Some clones in this sample may be carry-over from other donors' samples. V is TRBV7-9 and J is TRBJ2-7, with D unclear. The sample was CD8+ T cells from cultured PBMCs, taken from culture after CMV antigen stimulation. The CDR3 nucleotides are TGTGCCAGCAGCTCCGTTGATTACGAGCAGTACTTC. It translates to CASSSVDYEQYF.